Listed below are T cell receptor beta chains from one sample, sequenced in a study of blood T cells in healthy people across ages. TCRdb processed the 5' RACE reads anew with MiXCR; each CDR3 protein has one entry. The repertoire holds 380,000 or so distinct CDR3 sequences, with approximately 47% as singletons. What was sequenced was blood. All receptors come from a man aged 55 to 69 in good health. CDR3s include the opening cysteine and the closing phenylalanine or tryptophan. A D gene is named only where the DNA matches it firmly. Size is omitted from some rows. Given values are once, few, many or a class for expanded clones.

d_call,j_call,clone_size,v_call,cdr3_nt,cdr3_aa
.,TRBJ2-2,.,TRBV4-3,TGCGCCAGCAGCCAAGATGGAGCCCCCTCGTGGGAGAACACCGGGGAGCTGTTTTTT,CASSQDGAPSWENTGELFF
.,TRBJ1-2,.,TRBV5-1,TGCGCCAGCAGCCCAGGGACGGACGGATATGGCTACACCTTC,CASSPGTDGYGYTF
.,TRBJ1-6,few,TRBV12-3/TRBV12-4,TGTGCCAGCAGCAAACTCGGACGGAATTCACCCCTCCACTTT,CASSKLGRNSPLHF
.,TRBJ2-7,few,TRBV29-1,TGCAGCGTTGGGCCCGGTGGGGCAAAGACCGAGCAGTACTTC,CSVGPGGAKTEQYF
.,TRBJ2-3,.,TRBV28,TGTGCCAGCAGTTCCACGGGGGTCTTGACAGATACGCAGTATTTT,CASSSTGVLTDTQYF
.,TRBJ2-5,few,TRBV28,TGTGCCAGCAGTTTTTTGACAGGCGAGGAGACCCAGTACTTC,CASSFLTGEETQYF
TRBD1,TRBJ2-3,.,TRBV10-3,TGTGCCATCAGTGTCGGACAGGGCGCTACCCCTAGCACAGATACGCAGTATTTT,CAISVGQGATPSTDTQYF
TRBD1,TRBJ2-1,.,TRBV6-5,TGTGCCAGCGAACAGGGGTCTGAGCAGTTCTTC,CASEQGSEQFF
.,TRBJ2-1,.,TRBV4-3,TGCGCCAGCAGCCAGTCGGAGACACAGGAGCAGTTCTTC,CASSQSETQEQFF
.,TRBJ1-2,.,TRBV5-6,TGTGCCAGCAGCTTGGAGATAGGCAATGGCTACACCTTC,CASSLEIGNGYTF
TRBD1,TRBJ2-1,.,TRBV5-5,TGTGCCAGCAGCTTGGCCGGGGGACAGGGAGATGAGCAGTTCTTC,CASSLAGGQGDEQFF
.,TRBJ1-5,once,TRBV24-1,TGTGCCACCAGTTCCCCAGCTAGCAATCAGCCCCAGCATTTT,CATSSPASNQPQHF
TRBD1,TRBJ2-6,.,TRBV6-2/TRBV6-3,TGTGCCAGCAGCCCCTGGGGGACAGGGTCAAGTGGGGCCAACGTCCTGACTTTC,CASSPWGTGSSGANVLTF
.,TRBJ2-7,many,TRBV12-3/TRBV12-4,TGTGCCAGCAGTTTGGTTGGAGGGAGCGACGAGCAGTACTTC,CASSLVGGSDEQYF
TRBD2,TRBJ2-7,.,TRBV6-2/TRBV6-3,TGTGCCAGCAGCCTCGAACCCGGGACTAGTAACGAGCAGTACTTC,CASSLEPGTSNEQYF
TRBD1,TRBJ2-7,few,TRBV29-1,TGCAGCGTTACCTCGAGACAGGGGTACGAGCAGTACTTC,CSVTSRQGYEQYF
.,TRBJ2-7,.,TRBV11-2,TGTGCCAGCAGCTTAGGGTTGAGAAACTCCTACGAGCAGTACTTC,CASSLGLRNSYEQYF
TRBD2,TRBJ2-7,few,TRBV10-1,TGCGCCAGCAGTGAGGTAGCGGGGGCCGGGGGCGAGCAGTACTTC,CASSEVAGAGGEQYF
TRBD1,TRBJ2-1,many,TRBV4-3,TGCGCCAGCAGCCAAGAAATCCAAGGGGGCGCGCTGTACAATGAGCAGTTCTTC,CASSQEIQGGALYNEQFF
.,TRBJ1-6,.,TRBV6-5,TGTGCCAGCAGGGCTACAGGGAGCTCCTATAATTCACCCCTCCACTTT,CASRATGSSYNSPLHF
.,TRBJ2-6,many,TRBV5-1,TGCGCCAGCAGCTTCCTCACTGGGGCCAACGTCCTGACTTTC,CASSFLTGANVLTF
.,TRBJ1-6,few,TRBV6-6,TGTGCCAGCGGGTTTCGACAGGCTAGCTCCTATAATTCACCCCTCCACTTT,CASGFRQASSYNSPLHF
.,TRBJ1-6,.,TRBV7-2,TGTGCCAGCAGCCTGGTGCAGGGTGGTAATTCACCCCCCCACTTT,CASSLVQGGNSPPHF
TRBD1,TRBJ2-7,few,TRBV3-1,TGTGCCAGCAGTCGACGGGACAGGGGATACGAGCAGTACTTC,CASSRRDRGYEQYF
.,TRBJ2-5,.,TRBV27,TGTGCCAGCAGTTTATTCGGGCACCAAGAGACCCAGTACTTC,CASSLFGHQETQYF
.,TRBJ2-1,.,TRBV6-5,TGTGCCAGCAGTTACTCCGGCCGAGGGGCGAATGAGCAGTTCTTC,CASSYSGRGANEQFF
TRBD2,TRBJ2-3,many,TRBV27,TGTGCCAGCAGTTTCTTCGGGGCTAGCGGGATATCTACGCAGTATTTT,CASSFFGASGISTQYF
TRBD1,TRBJ2-1,few,TRBV29-1,TGCAGCGTTGGCAGGGGGAACAATGAGCAGTTCTTC,CSVGRGNNEQFF
TRBD1,TRBJ1-1,.,TRBV6-2/TRBV6-3,TGTGCCAGCAGCCTCGACAGGGCTCCCAGGGGCACTGAGGCTTTCTTT,CASSLDRAPRGTEAFF
.,TRBJ2-3,.,TRBV10-3,TGTGCCATCAGTGAGCTGGATACGCAGTATTTT,CAISELDTQYF
.,TRBJ1-4,few,TRBV7-2,TGTGCCAGCAGCTTAGAGAGCCGACTGTTTTTT,CASSLESRLFF
TRBD1,TRBJ2-6,.,TRBV7-2,TGTGCCAGCAGCTCGGGACAGGGGAAAGGGGCCAACGTCCTGACTTTC,CASSSGQGKGANVLTF
TRBD1,TRBJ1-3,.,TRBV25-1,TGTGCCAGCAGGGGGGACAGGGGGCGAGGAAACACCATATATTTT,CASRGDRGRGNTIYF
TRBD1,TRBJ1-2,.,TRBV7-2,TGTGCCAGCAGCTTAGGGGGGACAGGGGCCTATGGCTACACCTTC,CASSLGGTGAYGYTF
TRBD2,TRBJ2-1,.,TRBV20-1,TGCAGTGCTAGAGGGGTGACTAGCGGGAGTAACAATGAGCAGTTCTTC,CSARGVTSGSNNEQFF
.,TRBJ2-1,.,TRBV20-1,TGCAGTGCTAGTGAGGGGGGGATAGGCTACAATGAGCAGTTCTTC,CSASEGGIGYNEQFF
TRBD1,TRBJ1-2,.,TRBV28,TGTGCCAGCAGTCCGACGGACAGGGGGTCCTATGGCTACACCTTC,CASSPTDRGSYGYTF
.,TRBJ2-5,few,TRBV9,TGTGCCAGCAGCGTAGCCGGGAAAGAGACCCAGTACTTC,CASSVAGKETQYF
.,TRBJ2-1,.,TRBV24-1,TGTGCCACCAGTGATTCAGGGGGAGGAGCCTGCAATGAGCAGTTCTTC,CATSDSGGGACNEQFF
TRBD1,TRBJ2-7,.,TRBV27,TGTGCCAGCAGTTTCCCGGGACAGGGCCACGAGCAGTACTTC,CASSFPGQGHEQYF
.,TRBJ2-1,.,TRBV7-9,TGTGCCAGCAGCTTTACCGGTGGAAAGACCCAGTTCTTC,CASSFTGGKTQFF
.,TRBJ2-3,.,TRBV6-2/TRBV6-3,TGTGCCAGCAGGGTCGGGAGAGATACGCAGTATTTT,CASRVGRDTQYF
TRBD2,TRBJ2-5,.,TRBV25-1,TGTGCCAGCAGTGAAAGCGATAGCGGGAGGGGCCCCTACAATGAGCAGTACTTC,CASSESDSGRGPYNEQYF
.,TRBJ2-7,.,TRBV6-5,TGTGCCAGCAATCCGAATGGCTTGGGGTTCTACGAGCAGTACTTC,CASNPNGLGFYEQYF
TRBD1,TRBJ2-5,.,TRBV18,TGTGCCAGCTCACTCCGCCTAGCTGGGACAGGGGGAGAGACCCAGTACTTC,CASSLRLAGTGGETQYF
.,TRBJ1-2,few,TRBV25-1,TGTGCCAGCAGTGACACGGGGTACGGCTACACCTTC,CASSDTGYGYTF
TRBD2,TRBJ2-1,few,TRBV27,TGTGCCAGCAGTTTATCTAGCGGGAGATTGTACAATGAGCAGTTCTTC,CASSLSSGRLYNEQFF
.,TRBJ1-2,many,TRBV12-3/TRBV12-4,TGTGCCAGCAGTTTGAGAATTTCCTATGGCTACACCTTC,CASSLRISYGYTF
TRBD2,TRBJ2-3,.,TRBV2,TGTGCCAGCAGTGAGGGGGAGGGCAGCACAGATACGCAGTATTTT,CASSEGEGSTDTQYF
TRBD2,TRBJ2-3,.,TRBV24-1,TGTGCCACCGGGACTAGCGGGAGTTCGGATACGCAGTATTTT,CATGTSGSSDTQYF
.,TRBJ2-5,.,TRBV12-3/TRBV12-4,TGTGCCAGCAGTGAACAAGGACGGGCGGGAGAGACCCAGTACTTC,CASSEQGRAGETQYF